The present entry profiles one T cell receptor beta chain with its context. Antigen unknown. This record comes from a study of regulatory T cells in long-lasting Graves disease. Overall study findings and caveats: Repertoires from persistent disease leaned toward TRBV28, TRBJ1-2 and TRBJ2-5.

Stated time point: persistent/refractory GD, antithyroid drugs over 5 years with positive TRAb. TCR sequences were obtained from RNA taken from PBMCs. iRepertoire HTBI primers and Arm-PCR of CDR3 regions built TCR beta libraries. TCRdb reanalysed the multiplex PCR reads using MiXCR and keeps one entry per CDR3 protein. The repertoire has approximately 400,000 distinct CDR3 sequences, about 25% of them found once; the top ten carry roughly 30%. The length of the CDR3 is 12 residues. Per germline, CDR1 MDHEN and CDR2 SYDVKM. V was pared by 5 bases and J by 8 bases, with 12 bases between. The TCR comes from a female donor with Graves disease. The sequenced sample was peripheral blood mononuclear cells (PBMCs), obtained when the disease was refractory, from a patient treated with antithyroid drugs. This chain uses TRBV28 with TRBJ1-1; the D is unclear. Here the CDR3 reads CASSRRGLEAFF. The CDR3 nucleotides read TGTGCCAGCAGTCGCCGGGGATTAGAAGCTTTCTTT.